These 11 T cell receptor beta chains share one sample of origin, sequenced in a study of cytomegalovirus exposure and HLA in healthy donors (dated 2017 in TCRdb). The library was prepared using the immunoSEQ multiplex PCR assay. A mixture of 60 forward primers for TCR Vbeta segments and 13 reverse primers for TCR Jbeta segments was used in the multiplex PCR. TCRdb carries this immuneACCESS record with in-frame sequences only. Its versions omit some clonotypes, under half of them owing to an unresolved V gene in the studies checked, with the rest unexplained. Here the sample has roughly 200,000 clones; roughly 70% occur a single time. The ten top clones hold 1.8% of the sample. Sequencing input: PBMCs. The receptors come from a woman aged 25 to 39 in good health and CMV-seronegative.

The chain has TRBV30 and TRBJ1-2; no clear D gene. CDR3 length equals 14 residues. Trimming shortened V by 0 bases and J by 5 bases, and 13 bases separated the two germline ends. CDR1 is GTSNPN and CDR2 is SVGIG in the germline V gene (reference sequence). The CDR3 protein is CAWSVTHVGYGYTF. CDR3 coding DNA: TGTGCCTGGAGTGTAACTCACGTCGGTTATGGCTACACCTTC.

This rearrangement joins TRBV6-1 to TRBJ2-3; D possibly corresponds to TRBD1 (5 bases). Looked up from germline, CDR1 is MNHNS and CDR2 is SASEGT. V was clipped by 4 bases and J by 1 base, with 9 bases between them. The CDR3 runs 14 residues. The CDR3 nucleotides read TGTGCCAGCAGTGGACAGTTAGGCACAGATACGCAGTATTTT. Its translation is CASSGQLGTDTQYF.

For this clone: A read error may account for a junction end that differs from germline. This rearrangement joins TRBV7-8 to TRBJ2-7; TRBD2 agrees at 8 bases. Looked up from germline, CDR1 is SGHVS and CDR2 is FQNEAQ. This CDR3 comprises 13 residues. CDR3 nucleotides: TGTGCCAGCAGCGCGGGAGGTAGTGGTGAGCAGAACTTC. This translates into CASSAGGSGEQNF. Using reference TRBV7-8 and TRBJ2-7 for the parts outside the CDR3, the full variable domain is GAGVSQSPRYKVAKRGQDVALRCDPISGHVSLFWYQQALGQGPEFLTYFQNEAQLDKSGLPSDRFFAERPEGSVSTLKIQRTQQEDSAVYLCASSAGGSGEQNFGPGTRLTVT.

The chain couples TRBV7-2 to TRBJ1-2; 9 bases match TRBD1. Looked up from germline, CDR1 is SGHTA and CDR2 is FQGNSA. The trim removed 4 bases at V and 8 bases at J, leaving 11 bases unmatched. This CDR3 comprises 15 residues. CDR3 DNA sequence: TGTGCCAGCAGCTCGTCCCGGGACAGGGATGGAGGCTACACCTTC. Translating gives CASSSSRDRDGGYTF.

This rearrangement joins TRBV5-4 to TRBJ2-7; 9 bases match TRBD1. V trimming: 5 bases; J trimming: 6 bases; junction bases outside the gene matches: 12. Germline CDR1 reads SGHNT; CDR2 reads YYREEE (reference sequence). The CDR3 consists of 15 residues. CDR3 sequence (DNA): TGTGCCAGCAGGGGAGCGGGACAGGGCCCCCGCGAGCAGTACTTC. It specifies CASRGAGQGPREQYF. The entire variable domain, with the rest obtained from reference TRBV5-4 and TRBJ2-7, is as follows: ETGVTQSPTHLIKTRGQQVTLRCSSQSGHNTVSWYQQALGQGPQFIFQYYREEENGRGNFPPRFSGLQFPNYSSELNVNALELDDSALYLCASRGAGQGPREQYFGPGTRLTVT.

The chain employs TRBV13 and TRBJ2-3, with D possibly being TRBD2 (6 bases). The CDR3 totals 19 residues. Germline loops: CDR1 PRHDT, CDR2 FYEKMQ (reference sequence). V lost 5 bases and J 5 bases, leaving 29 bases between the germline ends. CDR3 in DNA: TGTGCCAGCAGCACCCAATGGCCTCCGGACCGGGAGTGGGTAGATACGCAGTATTTT. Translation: CASSTQWPPDREWVDTQYF.

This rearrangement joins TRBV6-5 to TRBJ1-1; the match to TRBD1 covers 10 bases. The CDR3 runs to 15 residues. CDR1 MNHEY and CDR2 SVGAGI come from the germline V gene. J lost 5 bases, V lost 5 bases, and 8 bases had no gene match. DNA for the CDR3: TGTGCCAGCAGTCCACCTCGGGACAGGGGAACTGAAGCTTTCTTT. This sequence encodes CASSPPRDRGTEAFF.

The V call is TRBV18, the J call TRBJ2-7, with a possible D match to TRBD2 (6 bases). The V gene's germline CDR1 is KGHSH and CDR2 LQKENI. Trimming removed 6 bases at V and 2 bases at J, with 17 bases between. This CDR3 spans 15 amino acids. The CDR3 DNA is TGTGCCAGCTCCCCGCGGGGTCGAACTGCCTACGAGCAGTACTTC. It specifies CASSPRGRTAYEQYF.

The CDR3 DNA is TGCGCCAGCAGTTCCAGGACAGAGGGAGAAATTGTGGCCTACGAGCAGTACTTC. Translated: CASSSRTEGEIVAYEQYF. This rearrangement joins TRBV10-2 to TRBJ2-7; D is perhaps TRBD1 (6 bases). V was cut by 5 bases and J by 2 bases, with 25 bases left in between. Germline CDR1 and CDR2: WSHSY and SAAADI. This CDR3 contains 18 residues.

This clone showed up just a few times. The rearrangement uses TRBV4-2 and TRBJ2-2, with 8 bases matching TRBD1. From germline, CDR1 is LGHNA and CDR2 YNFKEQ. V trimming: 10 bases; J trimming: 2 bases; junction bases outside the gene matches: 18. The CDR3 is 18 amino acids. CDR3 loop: CATSKWTGKLTNTGELFF. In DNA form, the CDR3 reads TGTGCCACTTCAAAATGGACAGGGAAACTCACAAACACCGGGGAGCTGTTTTTT.

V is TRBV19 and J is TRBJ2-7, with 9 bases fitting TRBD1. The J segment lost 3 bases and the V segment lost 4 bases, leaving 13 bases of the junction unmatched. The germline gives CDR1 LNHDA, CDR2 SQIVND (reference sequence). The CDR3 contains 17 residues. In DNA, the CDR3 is TGTGCCAGTAGTACTCCCCTCCCGGGACAGGGAGACTACGAGCAGTACTTC. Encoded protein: CASSTPLPGQGDYEQYF.